This TCR beta chain was identified in a study of blood T cell repertoires in COVID-19. CDR3 size: 13 residues. Trimming left V 7 bases short and J 4 bases short, with 10 bases between. Original data processing: How many nucleated cells were present was estimated from reference gene primer amplification. Repertoires were generated with immunoSEQ multiplex PCR, while TCRdb's copy carries only in-frame clones and drops some. From that table come the V and J calls and clone size; the DNA was used to work out D and trimming. The sample consists of 100,000 or so clones, around four fifths of them appearing once.

The clonotype was recovered from a man in his fifties with active or convalescent COVID-19. The sample comprised peripheral blood. The chain joins TRBV12-3 or TRBV12-4 to TRBJ2-2; a possible D gene is TRBD2 (6 bases). In DNA, the CDR3 is TGTGCCAGCACCCGGGGGAGCACCGGGGAGCTGTTTTTT. This sequence encodes CASTRGSTGELFF.